Below, one T cell receptor beta chain is given with its context. The CDR3 extends over 12 amino acids. Deletions cut 3 bases from V and 4 bases from J, with 10 bases between. Germline V gives CDR1 GTSNPN, CDR2 SVGIG (reference sequence). The data were taken from a study of blood T cell repertoires in COVID-19. Turning to the study itself: Both acute and convalescent COVID-19 samples were obtained from the United States, Italy and Spain.

Some clones are missing from TCRdb's copy, which holds only in-frame ones; the method was immunoSEQ multiplex PCR. The table includes 250,000 to 300,000 clones, about 90% detected once. The chain recombines TRBV30 with TRBJ2-7; D perhaps matches TRBD1 (7 bases). The sequencing input was peripheral blood. The sequence derives from a woman in her 70s with COVID-19, enrolled during active disease. For the CDR3, the DNA is TGTGCCTGGAGCAGGGGGGAATACGAGCAGTACTTC. Its translation is CAWSRGEYEQYF.